This T cell receptor beta chain emerged from a study of spatial heterogeneity in lung cancer. Background on the study: Samples came from 70 to 80 TRACERx patients with untreated early-stage lung cancer.

A unique molecular identifier was carried by every single TCR cDNA molecule. One entry per CDR3 protein results from TCRdb running MiXCR on the 5' RACE reads. The sample lists about 120,000 distinct CDR3 sequences, more than 10% occurring once. The study, taken as a whole, reports: Ubiquitous expanded tumor TCRs were observed in blood more at resection than follow-up.

The V gene lost 7 bases and the J gene lost 5 bases, with 13 bases spanning the gap. CDR1 is SEHNR and CDR2 is FQNEAQ in the germline V gene (reference sequence). The CDR3 consists of 13 residues. Time point in this sample: blood at routine non-recurrence follow-up after resection. Tumor, nontumor lung or frozen PBMC supplied whole RNA, sequenced without sorting. This clonotype was seen ten or more times. The antigen is undetermined. The sample here was PBMCs, taken at follow-up. This rearrangement joins TRBV7-9 to TRBJ2-3; the D is unclear. The clonotype originates from a male donor with early-stage non-small cell lung cancer. CDR3 nucleotide sequence: TGTGCCAGCACCGATAGTACGGAAGATACGCAGTATTTT. As protein: CASTDSTEDTQYF.